The 29 T cell receptor beta chains presented below share a single source sample, sequenced in a study of vaccination and CD4 T cells after COVID-19. An Oncomine TCR Beta short-read assay was used to sequence the DNA from cultured CD4+ T cells. TCRdb used MiXCR to reprocess the PCR reads, holding one entry per CDR3 protein. This table has some 15,000 distinct CDR3 sequences, roughly two fifths appearing once. No antigen is known for these receptors. Indicated treatment: approximately nine-day PBMC culture with coronavirus spike peptide pools or control peptides (ViraFEST assay). Sequences were obtained from CD4+ T cells from blood, cultured in vitro. The origin of the receptors is a human donor who had recovered from COVID-19.

This sequence joins TRBV6-1 and TRBJ2-3, with 11 bases aligning to TRBD2. Germline V gene lookup returns CDR1 MNHNS and CDR2 SASEGT. J lost 5 bases, V lost 6 bases, and 13 bases had no gene match. The CDR3 is 17 residues long. The CDR3 loop reads CASRRRSGSGRGDTQYF. The CDR3 nucleotides read TGTGCCAGCAGGCGCCGATCGGGTAGCGGGAGGGGAGATACGCAGTATTTT.

The gene calls are TRBV6-1 and TRBJ2-3, with a tentative D call TRBD1 (7 bases). The CDR3 extends over 16 amino acids. The V and J ends lost 7 bases and 5 bases respectively, with 22 bases between them. Germline V CDR1 and CDR2: MNHNS, SASEGT. CDR3 DNA sequence: TGTGCCAGCAAGGGACAGCGACTAGTCTGGGGAGATACGCAGTATTTT. It translates to CASKGQRLVWGDTQYF.

This chain links TRBV5-8 with TRBJ1-5; no reliable D call. This CDR3 has 16 residues. V was cut by 2 bases and J by 2 bases, with 14 bases left in between. Germline V gene data show CDR1 as SGHTS and CDR2 as YDEGEE. This CDR3 is CASSFGLYFGNQPQHF. The CDR3, as DNA: TGTGCCAGCAGCTTCGGTTTGTACTTCGGCAATCAGCCCCAGCATTTT.

The chain couples TRBV9 to TRBJ2-1; TRBD2 matches 8 bases. This CDR3 spans 14 amino acids. Germline V lookup: CDR1 SGDLS, CDR2 YYNGEE. J gave up 9 bases and V 0 bases, and 5 bases lay outside the gene matches. CDR3 sequence: CASSVDGRASEQFF. CDR3 DNA: TGTGCCAGCAGCGTAGACGGGAGGGCGAGTGAGCAGTTCTTC.

This clonotype was detected once. The rearrangement links TRBV11-3 to TRBJ2-3; 8 nucleotides agree with TRBD2. Losses at the gene ends were 0 bases for V and 5 bases for J; bases not matched to a gene: 7. Germline lookup yields CDR1 SGHNT and CDR2 YENEEA. The CDR3 sequence is 16 residues long. CDR3 in amino acids: CASSLEGTRPGDTQYF. The DNA of the CDR3 is TGTGCCAGCAGCTTAGAAGGGACTAGGCCCGGAGATACGCAGTATTTT.

The rearrangement joins TRBV6-1 to TRBJ2-1; D unclear. The CDR3 length is 13 residues. Germline CDR1 reads MNHNS; CDR2 reads SASEGT. Trimming shortened V by 9 bases and J by 0 bases, and 9 bases separated the two germline ends. The CDR3 sequence: CASDLSSYNEQFF. The CDR3 DNA is TGTGCCAGTGACCTTAGCTCCTACAATGAGCAGTTCTTC.

The V and J genes are TRBV30 and TRBJ2-7; tentative D call: TRBD1 (6 bases). V dropped 0 bases and J dropped 2 bases, with 14 bases sitting between them. The CDR3 has 15 amino acids. Germline values: CDR1 GTSNPN, CDR2 SVGIG (reference sequence). The CDR3 reads CAWSVLRQDPYEQYF. CDR3 nucleotides: TGTGCCTGGAGTGTACTTCGACAGGACCCCTACGAGCAGTACTTC. Using reference TRBV30 and TRBJ2-7 for the parts outside the CDR3, the full variable domain is SQTIHQWPATLVQPVGSPLSLECTVEGTSNPNLYWYRQAAGRGLQLLFYSVGIGQISSEVPQNLSASRPQDRQFILSSKKLLLSDSGFYLCAWSVLRQDPYEQYFGPGTRLTVT.

This clonotype was detected a few times. This chain uses TRBV7-2 with TRBJ2-7, with 8 bases that match TRBD1. Germline CDR1 and CDR2: SGHTA and FQGNSA. Trimming cost V 1 base and J 2 bases; bases outside gene matches: 7. This CDR3 has 16 residues. The CDR3 loop reads CASSLDGTGYTYEQYF. The DNA for the CDR3 is TGTGCCAGCAGCTTAGACGGGACAGGATACACCTACGAGCAGTACTTC.

The rearrangement joins TRBV7-9 to TRBJ2-1; D might be TRBD1 or TRBD2, each matching 6 bases. V was trimmed by 5 bases and J by 4 bases, leaving 21 bases between them. The CDR3 totals 17 residues. Germline loops: CDR1 SEHNR, CDR2 FQNEAQ (reference sequence). The CDR3: CASSPLGGLVHYNEQFF. CDR3 bases: TGTGCCAGCAGCCCGCTGGGGGGCCTCGTTCATTACAATGAGCAGTTCTTC.

The chain couples TRBV15 to TRBJ1-4, with TRBD1 matching over 7 bases. V was pared by 8 bases and J by 8 bases, with 5 bases of the junction left unmatched. CDR1 LNHNV and CDR2 YYDKDF come from the germline V gene (reference sequence). This CDR3 spans 12 amino acids. This chain's CDR3 is CATAGGGEKLFF. The CDR3 DNA reads as TGTGCCACCGCAGGGGGAGGGGAAAAACTGTTTTTT.

The rearrangement uses TRBV11-3 and TRBJ2-3; the D is unclear. The V end lost 0 bases, the J end lost 0 bases, and 1 base lay between the germline ends. The CDR3 is made up of 13 amino acids. In germline, CDR1 is SGHNT, CDR2 YENEEA. The CDR3: CASSLDSTDTQYF. The CDR3 DNA reads TGTGCCAGCAGCTTAGACAGCACAGATACGCAGTATTTT.

The sample holds a few counts of this clonotype. The V and J genes are TRBV11-2 and TRBJ2-1, with TRBD1 identical over 9 bases. J lost 10 bases, V lost 5 bases, and 6 bases had no gene match. This CDR3 has 13 residues. Germline assignment: CDR1 SGHAT and CDR2 FQNNGV. The DNA of the CDR3 is TGTGCCAGCAGCATACAGGGGGCAAGCGAGCAGTTCTTC. Protein: CASSIQGASEQFF.

The rearrangement links TRBV12-3 or TRBV12-4 to TRBJ2-7; D perhaps matches TRBD2 (5 bases). There are 14 residues in the CDR3. Deletions cut 3 bases from V and 7 bases from J, with 16 bases between. For the CDR3, the DNA is TGTGCCAGCAGTTTGGCAGCCGGCACGGGAGAGCAGTACTTC. Encoded protein: CASSLAAGTGEQYF.

This clonotype was seen once. This chain joins TRBV4-2 and TRBJ2-1; 10 positions match TRBD2. V shed 4 bases and J 5 bases; nucleotides not matched to a gene: 8. This CDR3 region has 16 residues. Germline loops: CDR1 LGHNA, CDR2 YNFKEQ. CDR3 nucleotides: TGTGCCAGCAGCCCACATCGACTAGCGGGTAACAATGAGCAGTTCTTC. This codes for CASSPHRLAGNNEQFF.

This rearrangement joins TRBV5-6 to TRBJ1-1, with D maybe TRBD1 (6 bases). Looked up from germline, CDR1 is SGHDT and CDR2 is YYEEEE. Trimming pared 3 bases from V and 0 bases from J, leaving 6 bases between. This CDR3 comprises 13 residues. The CDR3 sequence is CASSYRVNTEAFF. CDR3 sequence (DNA): TGTGCCAGCAGCTACAGGGTGAACACTGAAGCTTTCTTT.

Comment on this clonotype: A far larger clone is a single base away, which makes a read error likely. The chain recombines TRBV2 with TRBJ2-1, with 9 nucleotides matching TRBD2. The CDR3 consists of 15 residues. CDR1 is SNHLY and CDR2 is FYNNEI in the germline V gene. With V trimmed by 3 bases and J by 10 bases, 10 bases remained unmatched. The CDR3 DNA is TGTGCCAGCAGTGACCATGGGACTAGCCGCTACGAGCAGTTCTTC. It specifies CASSDHGTSRYEQFF.

This clonotype qualifies as large (0.1 to 1%). The rearrangement links TRBV10-3 to TRBJ1-4; D is unclear. CDR3 length equals 12 residues. Trimming took 3 bases from V and 11 from J, leaving 10 bases between them. Germline V gene data show CDR1 as ENHRY and CDR2 as SYGVKD. The CDR3: CAISEEGTKLFF. CDR3 DNA sequence: TGTGCCATCAGTGAAGAGGGTACGAAACTGTTTTTT.

The chain combines TRBV11-2 with TRBJ1-2; 8 bases are a match to TRBD1. The germline V gene encodes CDR1 SGHAT and CDR2 FQNNGV. With V trimmed by 5 bases and J by 3 bases, 8 bases remained unmatched. The CDR3 is 15 amino acids. The CDR3 sequence is CASSLLGTGDYGYTF. CDR3 nucleotide sequence: TGTGCCAGCAGCCTTCTAGGGACAGGAGACTATGGCTACACCTTC.

The V call is TRBV7-8, the J call TRBJ2-2, with 7 bases matching TRBD1. Germline V CDR1 and CDR2: SGHVS, FQNEAQ. The CDR3 has 16 residues. J was trimmed by 4 bases and V by 5 bases; bases with no gene match: 10. The CDR3 nucleotides are TGTGCCAGCAGCCCGCGACAGGGCTATAGCACCGGGGAGCTGTTTTTT. It is translated as CASSPRQGYSTGELFF.

Comments on this clonotype: At one end the junction does not follow the germline gene, possibly because of a read error. The chain employs TRBV20-1 and TRBJ2-3; D remains unclear. The germline CDR1 and CDR2 sequences are DFQATT and SNEGSKA (reference sequence). This CDR3 has 13 residues. CDR3 residues: CSAPTQQTDAQYF. Written as DNA, the CDR3 is TGCAGTGCTCCAACCCAACAAACAGATGCGCAGTATTTT.

There are a few counts of this clonotype. This chain links TRBV28 with TRBJ1-1, with TRBD1 matching 9 bases. The CDR3 contains 14 residues. V was clipped by 6 bases and J by 1 base; unmatched bases: 3. Per germline, CDR1 MDHEN and CDR2 SYDVKM. For the CDR3, the DNA is TGTGCCAGCAGGCCGGACAGGGGGAACACTGAAGCTTTCTTT. Translating it yields CASRPDRGNTEAFF.

This clonotype occurred a few times. This chain joins TRBV2 and TRBJ1-5; tentatively, D is TRBD1 (6 bases). Trimming cost V 7 bases and J 7 bases, with 14 bases left between them. Germline V gene lookup returns CDR1 SNHLY and CDR2 FYNNEI. This CDR3 has 13 residues. CDR3 sequence (DNA): TGTGCCAGCAATTCAGGGGCGGAGCAGCCCCAGCATTTT. As protein: CASNSGAEQPQHF.

The rearrangement joins TRBV21-1 to TRBJ2-6; the D call TRBD2 from the table was never checked on the DNA. TRBV21-1 corresponds to a pseudogene. This CDR3 has 15 amino acids. CDR3: CARGPGTGGANVLTF. CDR3 bases: TGTGCCAGGGGTCCAGGGACTGGTGGGGCCAACGTCCTGACTTTC.

The J gene is TRBJ2-1, the V gene TRBV20-1, with 13 bases that match TRBD2. Germline CDR1 and CDR2: DFQATT and SNEGSKA (reference sequence). V shed 5 bases, J shed 7 bases, and the junction held 23 bases outside the gene matches. This CDR3 is 20 amino acids long. CDR3 sequence: CSASRQLLAGGEVWLNEQFF. As DNA, the CDR3 is TGCAGTGCTTCCCGCCAGCTACTAGCGGGAGGGGAGGTGTGGTTGAATGAGCAGTTCTTC.

The rearrangement links TRBV7-9 to TRBJ2-2; 7 nucleotides agree with TRBD1. V shed 2 bases and J 7 bases; nucleotides not matched to a gene: 7. CDR3 size: 15 residues. Per germline, CDR1 SEHNR and CDR2 FQNEAQ (reference sequence). DNA of the CDR3: TGTGCCAGCAGCTTATCGGGACAGAAGTTCGGGGAGCTGTTTTTT. Protein product: CASSLSGQKFGELFF.

The V and J genes are TRBV7-9 and TRBJ1-3, with TRBD1 identical over 7 bases. J was trimmed by 2 bases and V by 5 bases; bases with no gene match: 3. This CDR3 contains 14 residues. Germline CDR1 SEHNR, CDR2 FQNEAQ (reference sequence). CDR3 nucleotides: TGTGCCAGCAGCAACCAGGGGGCTGGAAACACCATATATTTT. Translation gives CASSNQGAGNTIYF.

The CDR3 coding sequence is TGTGCCAGCAGTGAGGAGGGGGCGAACACCGGGGAGCTGTTTTTT. Amino acid sequence: CASSEEGANTGELFF. V gene TRBV6-4 combines with J gene TRBJ2-2, with D perhaps being TRBD1 or TRBD2 (6 bases each). The CDR3 runs 15 residues. V gave up 3 bases and J gave up 0 bases, with 8 bases separating them. The germline gives CDR1 MRHNA, CDR2 SNTAGT.

V is TRBV19 and J is TRBJ2-7; D is ambiguous. V shed 2 bases and J shed 0 bases, with 8 bases lying between them. Germline V gene lookup returns CDR1 LNHDA and CDR2 SQIVND (reference sequence). The CDR3 consists of 14 residues. CDR3 nucleotide sequence: TGTGCCAGTAGTATATCTCAGAGCTCCTACGAGCAGTACTTC. This encodes CASSISQSSYEQYF.

This clonotype was picked up a small number of times. The V call is TRBV24-1, the J call TRBJ2-1; 15 positions agree with TRBD2. V dropped 3 bases and J dropped 1; count of bases not matched to a gene: 0. This CDR3 comprises 17 residues. Germline CDR1 reads KGHDR; CDR2 reads SFDVKD. This chain's CDR3 is CATSDGTSGRSYNEQFF. The CDR3 DNA reads TGTGCCACCAGTGATGGGACTAGCGGGAGGTCCTACAATGAGCAGTTCTTC.